The subject of this entry is one T cell receptor (beta chain). Time point here: peripheral blood 6 weeks after treatment start. Every patient provided from 1 to 8 samples, collected pretreatment and on-treatment. Repertoires were generated with immunoSEQ multiplex PCR, while TCRdb's copy carries only in-frame clones and drops some. The data show tens of thousands of clones, around 89% seen once. This sample was included in a study of PD-L1 blockade in urothelial cancer. Overall study context: Dosed intravenously at 1,200 mg every 3 weeks, atezolizumab was initiated by patients in the mid-2010s. Counts from blood samples showed a median of 141,255 T cells.

The CDR3 extends over 14 amino acids. Trimming stripped 3 bases from V and 3 bases from J, with 11 bases between. Germline CDR1 reads KGHSH; CDR2 reads LQKENI. The TCR comes from a man older than 75 with urothelial cancer. The source was PBMCs, collected around atezolizumab (anti-PD-L1) treatment. The chain joins TRBV18 to TRBJ1-1; D possibly corresponds to TRBD1 (6 bases). CDR3 protein: CASSPGTGHTEAFF. CDR3 DNA sequence: TGTGCCAGCTCACCCGGTACAGGGCACACTGAAGCTTTCTTT. Drawing the rest from reference TRBV18 and TRBJ1-1, the complete variable domain is NAGVMQNPRHLVRRRGQEARLRCSPMKGHSHVYWYRQLPEEGLKFMVYLQKENIIDESGMPKERFSAEFPKEGPSILRIQQVVRGDSAAYFCASSPGTGHTEAFFGQGTRLTVV.